Listed below are T cell receptor beta chains from one sample, sequenced in a study of cytomegalovirus exposure and HLA in healthy donors. Repertoires were generated with immunoSEQ multiplex PCR, while TCRdb's copy carries only in-frame clones and drops some. Seen here are over 150,000 clones, approximately 76% observed once, and the top ten hold roughly 1.4%. Sequenced sample: PBMCs. These receptors were collected from a man in his fifties or sixties in good health and CMV-seronegative. Each CDR3 is given with its conserved first and last residue. Fields, in order: clone size, V gene, D gene, J gene, CDR3 protein, CDR3 DNA. The D gene is left open where the match is weak. Not all rows give a size; the values are once, few, many and, for expanded clones, a class.

-	TRBV6-6	-	TRBJ2-5	CASSYRGGETQYF	TGTGCCAGCAGTTACAGGGGGGGAGAGACCCAGTACTTC
few	TRBV28	TRBD2	TRBJ2-5	CASSFAGTSTETQYF	TGTGCCAGCAGTTTCGCCGGGACTAGCACGGAGACCCAGTACTTC
-	TRBV5-5	-	TRBJ1-5	CASSLQGISNQPQHF	TGTGCCAGCAGCTTGCAGGGGATAAGCAATCAGCCCCAGCATTTT
-	TRBV11-2	TRBD1	TRBJ1-5	CASSGTGGAASGQPQHF	TGTGCCAGCAGCGGAACAGGGGGCGCAGCGTCCGGTCAGCCCCAGCATTTT
-	TRBV9	-	TRBJ2-1	CASSPAGYNEQFF	TGTGCCAGCAGCCCCGCGGGGTACAATGAGCAGTTCTTC
-	TRBV19	TRBD2	TRBJ2-1	CASSVPGLAAYNEQFF	TGTGCCAGTAGTGTACCGGGACTAGCGGCCTACAATGAGCAGTTCTTC
-	TRBV5-1	-	TRBJ2-3	CASSLGQSTDTQYF	TGCGCCAGCAGCTTGGGACAAAGCACAGATACGCAGTATTTT
few	TRBV29-1	-	TRBJ2-1	CSVRGISYNEQFF	TGCAGCGTCCGGGGGATCTCCTACAATGAGCAGTTCTTC
once	TRBV16	-	TRBJ2-2	CASSPEVGELFF	TGTGCCAGCAGCCCCGAGGTCGGGGAGCTGTTTTTT
-	TRBV9	-	TRBJ2-3	CASSVADYTDTQYF	TGTGCCAGCAGCGTAGCTGACTATACAGATACGCAGTATTTT
-	TRBV21-1	-	TRBJ2-5	CASSGTKALKETQYF	TGTGCCAGCAGCGGGACTAAGGCCCTGAAGGAGACCCAGTACTTC
-	TRBV6-5	TRBD1	TRBJ1-4	CASSRQGMVEKLFF	TGTGCCAGTTCAAGACAGGGGATGGTGGAAAAACTGTTTTTT